This T cell receptor beta chain came from a study of blood T cell repertoires in COVID-19. This CDR3 region has 17 residues. Trimming took 5 bases from V and 4 from J; bases not matched to a gene: 12. Germline V lookup: CDR1 SSHAT, CDR2 FNYEAQ (reference sequence). This table comes from immunoSEQ multiplex PCR, and its TCRdb copy is limited to in-frame clones, with some not included. The sample consists of roughly 100,000 clones, about 80% of them appearing once. The sequenced sample was peripheral blood. The chain is built from TRBV7-7 and TRBJ2-3; TRBD2 aligns across 10 bases. This TCR derives from a human donor in a cohort sampled during active COVID-19. CDR3 residues: CASSPQPLAGVADTQYF. DNA for the CDR3: TGTGCCAGCAGCCCGCAACCCCTAGCGGGGGTTGCAGATACGCAGTATTTT.